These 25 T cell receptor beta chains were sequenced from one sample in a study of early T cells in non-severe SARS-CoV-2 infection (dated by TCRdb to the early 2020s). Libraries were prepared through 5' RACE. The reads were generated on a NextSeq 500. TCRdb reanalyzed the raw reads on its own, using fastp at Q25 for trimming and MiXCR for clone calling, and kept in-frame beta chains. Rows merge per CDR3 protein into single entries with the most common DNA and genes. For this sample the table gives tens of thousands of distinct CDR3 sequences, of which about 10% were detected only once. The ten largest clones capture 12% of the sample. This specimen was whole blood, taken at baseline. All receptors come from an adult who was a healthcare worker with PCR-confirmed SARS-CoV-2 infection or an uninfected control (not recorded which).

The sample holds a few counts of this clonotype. The CDR3 DNA is TGCGCCAGCAGCTTGGCCCTAGCGGGTAGCACAGATACGCAGTATTTT. Protein product: CASSLALAGSTDTQYF. V gene TRBV5-1 combines with J gene TRBJ2-3, with TRBD2 matching over 8 bases. The CDR3 sequence is 16 residues long. Germline-derived CDR1 and CDR2 are SGHRS and YFSETQ. V dropped 0 bases and J dropped 0; count of bases not matched to a gene: 3.

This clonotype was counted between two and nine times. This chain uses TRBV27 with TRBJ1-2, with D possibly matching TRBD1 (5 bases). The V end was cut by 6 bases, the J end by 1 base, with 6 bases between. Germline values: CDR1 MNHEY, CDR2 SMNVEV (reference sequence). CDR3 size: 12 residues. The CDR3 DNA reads TGTGCCAGCAGGGGGGATAACTATGGCTACACCTTC. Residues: CASRGDNYGYTF.

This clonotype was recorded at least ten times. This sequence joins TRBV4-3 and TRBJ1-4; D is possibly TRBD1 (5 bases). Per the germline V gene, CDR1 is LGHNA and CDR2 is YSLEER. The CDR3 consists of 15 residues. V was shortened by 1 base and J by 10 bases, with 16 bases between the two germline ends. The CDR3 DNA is TGCGCCAGCAGCCAAGTGGGCAGGGCGGGCGGAAAACTGTTTTTT. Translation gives CASSQVGRAGGKLFF.

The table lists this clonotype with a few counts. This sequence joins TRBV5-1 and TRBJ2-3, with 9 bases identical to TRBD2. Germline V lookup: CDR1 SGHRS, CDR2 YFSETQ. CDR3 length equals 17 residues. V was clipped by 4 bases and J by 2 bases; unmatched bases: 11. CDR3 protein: CASSRSGGPINTDTQYF. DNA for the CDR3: TGCGCCAGCAGCCGAAGCGGGGGGCCGATTAACACAGATACGCAGTATTTT.

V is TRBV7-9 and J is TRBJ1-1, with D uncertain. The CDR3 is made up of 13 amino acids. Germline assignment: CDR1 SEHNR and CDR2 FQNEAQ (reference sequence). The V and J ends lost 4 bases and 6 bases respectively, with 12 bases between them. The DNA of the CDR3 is TGTGCCAGCAGCTCGGACGAGCGTTCTGAAGCTTTCTTT. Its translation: CASSSDERSEAFF.

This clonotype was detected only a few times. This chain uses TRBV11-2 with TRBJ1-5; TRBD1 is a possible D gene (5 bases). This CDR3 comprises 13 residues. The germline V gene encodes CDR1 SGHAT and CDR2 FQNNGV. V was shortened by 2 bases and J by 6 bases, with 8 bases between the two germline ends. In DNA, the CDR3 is TGTGCCAGCAGCTTATCAGGGACTCAGCCCCAGCATTTT. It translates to CASSLSGTQPQHF.

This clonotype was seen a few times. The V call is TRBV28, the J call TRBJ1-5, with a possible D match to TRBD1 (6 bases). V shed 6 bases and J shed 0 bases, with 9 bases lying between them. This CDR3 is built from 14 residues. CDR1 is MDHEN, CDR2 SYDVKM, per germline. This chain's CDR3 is CASSRGGSNQPQHF. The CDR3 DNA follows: TGTGCCAGCAGCAGGGGCGGTAGCAATCAGCCCCAGCATTTT.

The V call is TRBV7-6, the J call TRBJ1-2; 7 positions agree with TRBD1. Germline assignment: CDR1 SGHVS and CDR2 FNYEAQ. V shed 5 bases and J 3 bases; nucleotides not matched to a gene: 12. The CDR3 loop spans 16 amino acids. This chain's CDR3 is CASSPHSRGTDYGYTF. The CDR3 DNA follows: TGTGCCAGCAGCCCTCACTCCCGCGGGACAGACTATGGCTACACCTTC.

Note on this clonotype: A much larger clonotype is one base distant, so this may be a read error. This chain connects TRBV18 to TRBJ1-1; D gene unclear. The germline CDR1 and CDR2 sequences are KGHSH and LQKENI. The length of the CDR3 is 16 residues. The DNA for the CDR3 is TGTGTCAGCTCACCGACGAGGACCACTGTGAACACTGAAGCTTTCTTT. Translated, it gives CVSSPTRTTVNTEAFF. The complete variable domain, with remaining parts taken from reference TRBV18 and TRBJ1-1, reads NAGVMQNPRHLVRRRGQEARLRCSPMKGHSHVYWYRQLPEEGLKFMVYLQKENIIDESGMPKERFSAEFPKEGPSILRIQQVVRGDSAAYFCVSSPTRTTVNTEAFFGQGTRLTVV.

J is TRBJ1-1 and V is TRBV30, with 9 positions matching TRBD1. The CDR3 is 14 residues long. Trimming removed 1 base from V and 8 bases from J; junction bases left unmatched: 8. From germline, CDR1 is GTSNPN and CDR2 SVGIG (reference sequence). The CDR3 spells CAWSAHTGGLEAFF. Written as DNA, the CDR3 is TGTGCCTGGAGTGCTCATACAGGGGGCCTAGAAGCTTTCTTT.

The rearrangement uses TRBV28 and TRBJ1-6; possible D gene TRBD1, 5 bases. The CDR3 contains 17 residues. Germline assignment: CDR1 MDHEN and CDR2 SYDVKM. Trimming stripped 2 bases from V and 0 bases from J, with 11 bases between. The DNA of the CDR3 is TGTGCCAGCAGTTTAAGCCCAGGGAGCTCCTATAATTCACCCCTCCACTTT. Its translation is CASSLSPGSSYNSPLHF.

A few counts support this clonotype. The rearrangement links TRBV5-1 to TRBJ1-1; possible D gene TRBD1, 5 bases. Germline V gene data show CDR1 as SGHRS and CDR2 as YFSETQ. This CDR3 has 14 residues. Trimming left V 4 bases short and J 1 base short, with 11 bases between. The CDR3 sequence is CASSKTAANTEAFF. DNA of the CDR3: TGCGCCAGCAGCAAGACAGCTGCGAACACTGAAGCTTTCTTT.

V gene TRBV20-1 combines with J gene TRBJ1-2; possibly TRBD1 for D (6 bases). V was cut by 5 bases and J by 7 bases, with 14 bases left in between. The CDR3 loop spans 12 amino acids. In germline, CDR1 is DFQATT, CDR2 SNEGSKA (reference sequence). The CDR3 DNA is TGCAGTGCTCAAACAGGGTTTTCTGGCTACACCTTC. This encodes CSAQTGFSGYTF.

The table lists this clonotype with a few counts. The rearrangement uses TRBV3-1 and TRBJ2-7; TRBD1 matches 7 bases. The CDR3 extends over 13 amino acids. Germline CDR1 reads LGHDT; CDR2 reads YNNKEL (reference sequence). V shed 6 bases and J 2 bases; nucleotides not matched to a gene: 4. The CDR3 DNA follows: TGTGCCAGCAGACAGACAGGGCCCTACGAGCAGTACTTC. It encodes CASRQTGPYEQYF.

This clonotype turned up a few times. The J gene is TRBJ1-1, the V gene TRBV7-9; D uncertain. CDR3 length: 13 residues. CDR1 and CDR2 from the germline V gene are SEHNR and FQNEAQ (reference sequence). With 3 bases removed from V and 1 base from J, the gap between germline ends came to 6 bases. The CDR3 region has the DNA TGTGCCAGCAGCTTCGCGGGGAACACTGAAGCTTTCTTT. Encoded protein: CASSFAGNTEAFF.

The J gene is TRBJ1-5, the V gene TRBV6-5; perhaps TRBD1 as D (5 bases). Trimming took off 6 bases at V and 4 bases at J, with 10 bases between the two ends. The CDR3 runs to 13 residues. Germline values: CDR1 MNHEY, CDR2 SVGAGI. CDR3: CASSWDQNQPQHF. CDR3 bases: TGTGCCAGCAGCTGGGACCAAAATCAGCCCCAGCATTTT.

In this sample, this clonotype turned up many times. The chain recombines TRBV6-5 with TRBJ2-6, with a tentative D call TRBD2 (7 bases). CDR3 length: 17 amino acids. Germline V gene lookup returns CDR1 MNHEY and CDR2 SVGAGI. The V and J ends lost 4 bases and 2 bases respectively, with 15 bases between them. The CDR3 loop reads CASSLTRGAAGANVLTF. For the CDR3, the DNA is TGTGCCAGCAGTTTAACTCGGGGGGCGGCTGGGGCCAACGTCCTGACTTTC.

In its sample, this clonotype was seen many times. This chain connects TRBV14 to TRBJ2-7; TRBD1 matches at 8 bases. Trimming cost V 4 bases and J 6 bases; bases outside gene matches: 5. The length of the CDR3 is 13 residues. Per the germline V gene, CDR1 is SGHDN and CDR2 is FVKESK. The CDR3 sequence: CASSPDRAGEQYF. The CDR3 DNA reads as TGTGCCAGCAGCCCGGACAGGGCGGGCGAGCAGTACTTC.

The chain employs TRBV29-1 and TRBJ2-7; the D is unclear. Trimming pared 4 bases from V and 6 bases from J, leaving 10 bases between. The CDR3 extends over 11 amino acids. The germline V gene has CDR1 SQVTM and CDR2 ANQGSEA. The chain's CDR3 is CSVALGSEQYF. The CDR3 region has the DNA TGCAGCGTTGCCCTAGGGTCCGAGCAGTACTTC.

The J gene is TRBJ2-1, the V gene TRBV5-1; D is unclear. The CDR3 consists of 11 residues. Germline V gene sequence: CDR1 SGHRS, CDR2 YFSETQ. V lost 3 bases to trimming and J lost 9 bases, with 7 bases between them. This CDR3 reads CASSWPGEQFF. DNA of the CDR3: TGCGCCAGCAGCTGGCCGGGTGAGCAGTTCTTC.

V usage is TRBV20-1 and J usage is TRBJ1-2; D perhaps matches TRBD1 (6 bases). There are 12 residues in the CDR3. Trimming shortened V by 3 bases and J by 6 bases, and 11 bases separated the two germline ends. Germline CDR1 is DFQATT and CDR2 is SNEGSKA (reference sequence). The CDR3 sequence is CSARWQGHGYTF. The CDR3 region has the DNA TGCAGTGCTAGGTGGCAGGGGCATGGCTACACCTTC.

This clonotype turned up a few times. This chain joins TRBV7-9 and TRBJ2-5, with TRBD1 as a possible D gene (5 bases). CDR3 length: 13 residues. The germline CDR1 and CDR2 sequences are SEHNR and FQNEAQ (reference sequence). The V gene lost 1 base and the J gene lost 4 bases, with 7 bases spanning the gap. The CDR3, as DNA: TGTGCCAGCAGCTTAGGGGGCCCAGAGACCCAGTACTTC. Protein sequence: CASSLGGPETQYF. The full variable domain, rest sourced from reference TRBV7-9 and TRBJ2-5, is DTGVSQNPRHKITKRGQNVTFRCDPISEHNRLYWYRQTLGQGPEFLTYFQNEAQLEKSRLLSDRFSAERPKGSFSTLEIQRTEQGDSAMYLCASSLGGPETQYFGPGTRLLVL.

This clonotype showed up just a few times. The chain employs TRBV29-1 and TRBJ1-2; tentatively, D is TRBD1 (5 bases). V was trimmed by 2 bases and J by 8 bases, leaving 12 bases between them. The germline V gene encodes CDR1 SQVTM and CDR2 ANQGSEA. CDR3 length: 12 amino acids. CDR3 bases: TGCAGCGTTGAACAGGGCCGGGAAGGCTACACCTTC. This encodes CSVEQGREGYTF.

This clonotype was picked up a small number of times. The CDR3 loop is CASSLPGEVGELFF. The CDR3 bases are TGTGCCAGCAGCTTGCCCGGGGAAGTCGGGGAGCTGTTTTTT. This chain connects TRBV5-4 to TRBJ2-2; possibly TRBD2 for D (5 bases). The CDR3 covers 14 residues. Germline V lookup: CDR1 SGHNT, CDR2 YYREEE (reference sequence). V gave up 1 base and J gave up 7 bases, with 11 bases separating them.

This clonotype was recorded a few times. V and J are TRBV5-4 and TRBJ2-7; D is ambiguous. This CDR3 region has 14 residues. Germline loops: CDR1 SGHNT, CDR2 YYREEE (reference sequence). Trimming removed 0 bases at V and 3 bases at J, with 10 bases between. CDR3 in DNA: TGTGCCAGCAGCTTGGACGGGCGTCTCTACGAGCAGTACTTC. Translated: CASSLDGRLYEQYF. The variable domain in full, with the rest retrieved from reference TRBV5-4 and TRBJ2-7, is ETGVTQSPTHLIKTRGQQVTLRCSSQSGHNTVSWYQQALGQGPQFIFQYYREEENGRGNFPPRFSGLQFPNYSSELNVNALELDDSALYLCASSLDGRLYEQYFGPGTRLTVT.